These 32 T cell receptor beta chains originate from one sample sequenced in a study of blood T cells in healthy people across ages. For the second PCR, which ran for about 6 to 11 cycles, a sample-barcoded 5' primer and a J-beta primer mix were used. TCRdb used MiXCR to reprocess the 5' RACE reads, holding one entry per CDR3 protein. Here the sample spans roughly 1,500,000 distinct CDR3 sequences, roughly a third being singletons. Sequencing was done on a sample of blood. The receptors originated from a woman under 40 in good health.

The chain links TRBV20-1 to TRBJ2-7; no clear D gene. Germline V gives CDR1 DFQATT, CDR2 SNEGSKA (reference sequence). Trimming pared 0 bases from V and 3 bases from J, leaving 15 bases between. CDR3 length: 15 residues. CDR3 sequence: CSARDIPGRDYEQYF. The CDR3 DNA sequence: TGCAGTGCTAGAGATATTCCCGGGCGAGACTACGAGCAGTACTTC.

This sequence joins TRBV7-9 and TRBJ1-1, with D tentatively TRBD1 (5 bases). Germline V gene data show CDR1 as SEHNR and CDR2 as FQNEAQ (reference sequence). The V end lost 5 bases, the J end lost 1 base, and 14 bases lay between the germline ends. This CDR3 is 15 amino acids long. CDR3 coding DNA: TGTGCCAGCAGCCCGCGTAAGGGGTCGAACACTGAAGCTTTCTTT. Translation gives CASSPRKGSNTEAFF.

V and J are TRBV9 and TRBJ2-7, with D possibly TRBD1 on 6 matching bases. Trimming left V 0 bases short and J 7 bases short, with 17 bases between. CDR1 is SGDLS, CDR2 YYNGEE, per germline. CDR3 length: 15 residues. The CDR3 region has the DNA TGTGCCAGCAGCGTAGGGGACACTTTCGCGCGAGAGCAGTACTTC. Amino acids: CASSVGDTFAREQYF.

In its sample, this clonotype was seen a few times. The chain links TRBV5-5 to TRBJ2-7; D might be TRBD1 or TRBD2, each matching 5 bases. This CDR3 has 14 residues. CDR1 and CDR2 from the germline V gene are SGHKS and YYEKEE (reference sequence). The ends were cut back, 0 bases at V and 6 bases at J, with 13 bases in the middle. CDR3 protein: CASSLVGSGTEQYF. Written as DNA, the CDR3 is TGTGCCAGCAGCTTGGTCGGCTCAGGGACCGAGCAGTACTTC.

Concerning this clonotype: At one boundary the junction diverges from the germline segment, which might be a read error. The V and J genes are TRBV18 and TRBJ1-3; no clear D gene. The CDR3 extends over 15 amino acids. Germline V lookup: CDR1 KGHSH, CDR2 LQKENI. The CDR3 sequence is CASSPPEGFGKTIYF. The DNA for the CDR3 is TGTGCCAGCTCACCACCGGAGGGATTCGGAAAGACCATATATTTT.

This chain uses TRBV28 with TRBJ2-7, with D maybe TRBD2 (5 bases). V lost 7 bases, J lost 0 bases, and 13 bases lay in between. The CDR3 length is 14 residues. Per germline, CDR1 MDHEN and CDR2 SYDVKM. CDR3: CASKGGPSSYEQYF. The CDR3 DNA is TGTGCCAGCAAAGGCGGGCCTAGCTCCTACGAGCAGTACTTC.

The chain is built from TRBV28 and TRBJ2-7, with D possibly TRBD2 on 5 matching bases. Trimming shortened V by 7 bases and J by 2 bases, and 18 bases separated the two germline ends. Germline lookup yields CDR1 MDHEN and CDR2 SYDVKM. The CDR3 totals 15 residues. The CDR3 coding sequence is TGTGCCAGCACCTTCGGTCGGGGAATCGCCTACGAGCAGTACTTC. Translation gives CASTFGRGIAYEQYF.

This clonotype was counted at least ten times. The rearrangement uses TRBV10-3 and TRBJ2-1; a possible D gene is TRBD1 (6 bases). The CDR3 has 17 amino acids. CDR1 ENHRY and CDR2 SYGVKD come from the germline V gene. V lost 2 bases and J lost 4, with 18 bases in between. The CDR3 here is CAISEPGQTQAYNEQFF. CDR3 nucleotides: TGTGCCATCAGTGAGCCCGGACAGACCCAGGCTTACAATGAGCAGTTCTTC.

This clonotype was counted a few times. The chain uses TRBV6-1 and TRBJ2-7, with 14 bases aligning to TRBD2. V was clipped by 7 bases and J by 0 bases; unmatched bases: 11. This CDR3 spans 18 amino acids. The V gene's germline CDR1 is MNHNS and CDR2 SASEGT. The CDR3 is CASIRLAGGTISSYEQYF. CDR3 bases: TGTGCCAGCATTCGACTAGCGGGAGGGACCATTAGCTCCTACGAGCAGTACTTC.

This clonotype was recorded many times. V usage is TRBV20-1 and J usage is TRBJ2-3; no clear D gene. The germline gives CDR1 DFQATT, CDR2 SNEGSKA (reference sequence). The CDR3 sequence is 13 residues long. Trimming stripped 3 bases from V and 2 bases from J, with 9 bases between. CDR3 amino acids: CSASLVPTDTQYF. CDR3 nucleotide sequence: TGCAGTGCTAGCCTAGTCCCCACAGATACGCAGTATTTT.

The rearrangement uses TRBV14 and TRBJ1-6; the D gene is possibly TRBD1 (5 bases). V lost 2 bases and J lost 13, with 21 bases in between. The CDR3 length is 16 residues. Per the germline V gene, CDR1 is SGHDN and CDR2 is FVKESK. CDR3 DNA: TGTGCCAGCAGCCAATGGGGGTCGGGGGAATTTGCTCCCCTCCACTTT. As protein: CASSQWGSGEFAPLHF.

This chain connects TRBV5-6 to TRBJ2-2; maybe TRBD1 (5 bases). Trimming took 4 bases from V and 2 from J, leaving 15 bases between them. CDR3 size: 16 residues. From germline, CDR1 is SGHDT and CDR2 YYEEEE. The CDR3 DNA reads TGTGCCAGCAGCCCAGTGAAGGGGAAAAACACCGGGGAGCTGTTTTTT. This sequence encodes CASSPVKGKNTGELFF.

This clonotype came up a few times. The rearrangement joins TRBV7-7 to TRBJ2-7; D unclear. The CDR3 sequence is 13 residues long. The V end lost 5 bases, the J end lost 6 bases, and 14 bases lay between the germline ends. Germline assignment: CDR1 SSHAT and CDR2 FNYEAQ (reference sequence). CDR3 DNA sequence: TGTGCCAGCAGCGGCAATCTAGGTAGCGAGCAGTACTTC. It specifies CASSGNLGSEQYF.

As for this clonotype: This sequence may be a read error, since a much larger clone differs from it by one base. The rearrangement links TRBV27 to TRBJ1-2, with TRBD1 matching over 10 bases. Germline CDR1 is MNHEY and CDR2 is SMNVEV (reference sequence). Germline trimming cut 5 bases from V and 7 bases from J; bases unmatched to any gene: 13. There are 16 residues in the CDR3. CDR3 sequence: CASSKRDRGPSGGYTF. The CDR3 region has the DNA TGTGCCAGCAGTAAACGGGACAGGGGCCCGAGTGGTGGCTACACCTTC.

This CDR3 is CASSAQGGYTF. In DNA form, the CDR3 reads TGTGCCAGCAGCGCCCAGGGGGGCTACACCTTC. The chain is built from TRBV7-9 and TRBJ1-2; D is possibly TRBD1 (6 bases). Germline CDR1 is SEHNR and CDR2 is FQNEAQ (reference sequence). The length of the CDR3 is 11 residues. V shed 5 bases and J shed 8 bases, with 9 bases lying between them.

This clonotype was recorded many times. The CDR3 reads CASSQYSGYTF. CDR3 DNA sequence: TGCGCCAGCAGCCAATATAGTGGCTACACCTTC. The genes are TRBV4-1 and TRBJ1-2; D gene uncertain. The germline V and J ends were trimmed by 2 bases and 7 bases, with 5 bases remaining between them. Germline assignment: CDR1 MGHRA and CDR2 YSYEKL. The CDR3 has 11 residues.

Only a few counts were recorded for this clonotype. The chain carries TRBV29-1 and TRBJ1-4; D remains ambiguous. The germline gives CDR1 SQVTM, CDR2 ANQGSEA. The CDR3 covers 13 residues. V was trimmed by 5 bases and J by 8 bases, leaving 15 bases between them. The CDR3 loop is CSVMKRREEKLFF. DNA of the CDR3: TGCAGCGTTATGAAAAGACGGGAAGAAAAACTGTTTTTT.

The V gene is TRBV11-2, the J gene TRBJ2-1; 11 bases line up with TRBD2. With V trimmed by 8 bases and J by 9 bases, 15 bases remained unmatched. This CDR3 has 16 amino acids. Looked up from germline, CDR1 is SGHAT and CDR2 is FQNNGV. CDR3 DNA sequence: TGTGCCAGCGCACGGGGGGTAGCGGGGGGGCCTGGTGAGCAGTTCTTC. Translating gives CASARGVAGGPGEQFF.

The sample holds many counts of this clonotype. V is TRBV12-3 or TRBV12-4 and J is TRBJ1-2; D is undetermined. The CDR3 is made up of 11 amino acids. The germline V and J ends were trimmed by 5 bases and 4 bases, with 5 bases remaining between them. This chain's CDR3 is CASSPSYGYTF. CDR3 bases: TGTGCCAGCAGTCCCAGCTATGGCTACACCTTC.

The chain couples TRBV14 to TRBJ2-1; D gene uncertain. The V end was cut by 1 base, the J end by 4 bases, with 8 bases between. Germline V gives CDR1 SGHDN, CDR2 FVKESK. The CDR3 extends over 14 amino acids. This chain's CDR3 is CASSQAVTYNEQFF. CDR3 DNA: TGTGCCAGCAGCCAAGCGGTTACATACAATGAGCAGTTCTTC. Filled out from reference TRBV14 and TRBJ2-1, the complete variable domain reads EAGVTQFPSHSVIEKGQTVTLRCDPISGHDNLYWYRRVMGKEIKFLLHFVKESKQDESGMPNNRFLAERTGGTYSTLKVQPAELEDSGVYFCASSQAVTYNEQFFGPGTRLTVL.

The J gene is TRBJ2-7, the V gene TRBV2; D is possibly TRBD1 or TRBD2 (5 bases each). Germline V gives CDR1 SNHLY, CDR2 FYNNEI. V lost 3 bases to trimming and J lost 3 bases, with 15 bases between them. The length of the CDR3 is 15 residues. In nucleotides, the CDR3 is TGTGCCAGCAGTGAGTTTAGAGGGGTCTACTACGAGCAGTACTTC. This codes for CASSEFRGVYYEQYF.

Notes on this clonotype: A much larger clone lies a single base off, so this may be a read error. This rearrangement joins TRBV20-1 to TRBJ2-7; D is possibly TRBD1 (6 bases). The CDR3 extends over 12 amino acids. CDR1 and CDR2 (germline): DFQATT, SNEGSKA (reference sequence). The CDR3 spells CRARGISYEQYF. CDR3 DNA sequence: TGCAGGGCTAGGGGGATTAGCTACGAGCAGTACTTC.

This clonotype appeared a few times. The chain recombines TRBV7-2 with TRBJ2-3, with TRBD2 matching 7 bases. J was trimmed by 5 bases and V by 8 bases; bases with no gene match: 7. The CDR3 loop spans 13 amino acids. Germline CDR1 is SGHTA and CDR2 is FQGNSA. CDR3 in amino acids: CASESGIRDTQYF. CDR3 nucleotide sequence: TGTGCCAGCGAAAGCGGGATCCGAGATACGCAGTATTTT.

The chain couples TRBV12-3 or TRBV12-4 to TRBJ2-5; D not certain. The J call is in doubt because the DNA end fits TRBJ2-7 better. This CDR3 contains 13 residues. For the CDR3, the DNA is TGTGCCAGCAGTCCCCGTCCGGCGAACGAGCAGTACTTC. Translated: CASSPRPANEQYF.

This clonotype was seen a few times. V and J are TRBV27 and TRBJ2-7, with TRBD2 matching 9 bases. CDR1 is MNHEY, CDR2 SMNVEV, per germline (reference sequence). The V gene end was trimmed by 5 bases and the J gene end by 9 bases; junction bases not matched to a gene: 11. The CDR3 consists of 14 residues. The CDR3 reads CASSPGTSRATQYF. Here the CDR3 DNA reads TGTGCCAGCAGTCCCGGGACTAGCCGGGCCACGCAGTACTTC.

This clonotype was recorded a few times. This chain uses TRBV30 with TRBJ2-3; TRBD2 might be the D (5 bases). Germline assignment: CDR1 GTSNPN and CDR2 SVGIG (reference sequence). V was shortened by 7 bases and J by 2 bases, with 10 bases between the two germline ends. The length of the CDR3 is 12 residues. This CDR3 reads CASTTFTDTQYF. The CDR3 DNA follows: TGTGCCTCGACTACCTTCACAGATACGCAGTATTTT.

This clonotype turned up a few times. The V and J genes are TRBV4-2 and TRBJ1-6; D unclear. Between the trimmed V and J ends, which lost 3 bases and 8 bases, there was a span of 5 bases. CDR3 length: 12 residues. Germline loops: CDR1 LGHNA, CDR2 YNFKEQ. As DNA, the CDR3 is TGTGCCAGCAGCCAGGGAGATTCACCCCTCCACTTT. This gives the protein CASSQGDSPLHF.

The rearrangement uses TRBV29-1 and TRBJ2-1; 10 nucleotides line up with TRBD1. The length of the CDR3 is 11 residues. The V gene's germline CDR1 is SQVTM and CDR2 ANQGSEA. This CDR3 reads CSGQGVDEQFF. CDR3 DNA: TGCAGTGGACAGGGGGTAGATGAGCAGTTCTTC.

The V call is TRBV6-1, the J call TRBJ1-2; 7 positions agree with TRBD1. This CDR3 contains 14 residues. V shed 5 bases and J 4 bases; nucleotides not matched to a gene: 7. Germline lookup yields CDR1 MNHNS and CDR2 SASEGT. CDR3 nucleotide sequence: TGTGCCAGCAGTACAGGGGCGCTTGGCTATGGCTACACCTTC. This codes for CASSTGALGYGYTF.

The chain combines TRBV6-2 or TRBV6-3 with TRBJ2-7; 9 nucleotides agree with TRBD1. Per germline, CDR1 MNHEY and CDR2 SVGEGT. Germline trimming cut 0 bases from V and 3 bases from J; bases unmatched to any gene: 9. CDR3 length: 17 amino acids. The CDR3 loop is CASSYSIGTGFVYEQYF. CDR3 nucleotides: TGTGCCAGCAGTTACTCGATAGGGACAGGGTTCGTCTACGAGCAGTACTTC.

This chain links TRBV7-9 with TRBJ1-2, with D uncertain. V lost 0 bases and J 3 bases, leaving 11 bases between the germline ends. CDR1 SEHNR and CDR2 FQNEAQ come from the germline V gene (reference sequence). CDR3 size: 15 residues. The CDR3 spells CASSLAGATHYGYTF. The DNA for the CDR3 is TGTGCCAGCAGCTTAGCGGGAGCGACTCACTATGGCTACACCTTC.

This clonotype was observed a few times. The chain is built from TRBV7-9 and TRBJ2-5; D ambiguous. The CDR3 length is 15 residues. Germline lookup yields CDR1 SEHNR and CDR2 FQNEAQ (reference sequence). V was cut by 0 bases and J by 0 bases, with 8 bases left in between. The CDR3 DNA is TGTGCCAGCAGCTTAGCGCAGAGGTACCAAGAGACCCAGTACTTC. Its protein product is CASSLAQRYQETQYF.